The 14 T cell receptor beta chains given below trace back to one sample, sequenced in a study of blood T cells in healthy people across ages. Alongside a J-beta primer mix, a sample-barcoded 5' primer served in a second PCR lasting roughly 6 to 12 cycles. One entry per CDR3 protein, called by TCRdb with MiXCR from the 5' RACE reads. There are approximately 800,000 distinct CDR3 sequences in the sample; about 53% occur only once, and around 40% lies in the top ten. The sequenced material came from blood. Receptors originate from a man of 80 years or more in good health.

This chain links TRBV6-6 with TRBJ1-1; 8 bases are a match to TRBD1. V shed 4 bases, J shed 0 bases, and the junction held 7 bases outside the gene matches. The CDR3 has 16 amino acids. CDR1 and CDR2 (germline): MNHNY, SVGAGI (reference sequence). The CDR3 sequence is CASSLGQGIVNTEAFF. The CDR3 DNA sequence: TGTGCCAGCAGTTTAGGACAGGGAATTGTGAACACTGAAGCTTTCTTT.

By share, this clonotype ranks as large (0.1 to 1%). In nucleotides, the CDR3 is TGTGCCAGCAGCCTTGCTGGGGGGAACCAGCCCCAGCATTTT. Protein: CASSLAGGNQPQHF. The J gene is TRBJ1-5, the V gene TRBV12-3 or TRBV12-4; tentatively, D is TRBD1 (5 bases). The CDR3 extends over 14 amino acids. The V gene lost 6 bases and the J gene lost 7 bases, with 16 bases spanning the gap.

The chain uses TRBV7-2 and TRBJ1-1; D possibly corresponds to TRBD1 (6 bases). V lost 1 base to trimming and J lost 1 base, with 13 bases between them. The germline CDR1 and CDR2 sequences are SGHTA and FQGNSA. This CDR3 contains 16 residues. The CDR3 DNA sequence: TGTGCCAGCAGCTTAGTTGCGGGGGCCTCGAACACTGAAGCTTTCTTT. Amino acid sequence: CASSLVAGASNTEAFF.

The rearrangement joins TRBV3-1 to TRBJ2-4; 9 positions match TRBD1. Judging by the DNA end, TRBJ2-7 fits better; the J call may be wrong. The CDR3 length is 15 residues. Per germline, CDR1 LGHDT and CDR2 YNNKEL (reference sequence). CDR3 DNA: TGTGCCAGCAGCCAAGCGGGACAGGGATTAGGCGAGCAGTACTTC. Translation: CASSQAGQGLGEQYF.

This clonotype was observed many times. The chain combines TRBV20-1 with TRBJ2-7, with TRBD1 as a possible D gene (6 bases). In germline, CDR1 is DFQATT, CDR2 SNEGSKA (reference sequence). This CDR3 is built from 11 residues. As DNA, the CDR3 is TGCAGCGCACGGGACACCTACGAGCAGTACTTC. It translates to CSARDTYEQYF.

This chain links TRBV5-1 with TRBJ2-5, with D possibly matching TRBD2 (5 bases). The DNA end is a closer match to TRBJ2-7, so the J assignment may be wrong. The CDR3 has 14 amino acids. Looked up from germline, CDR1 is SGHRS and CDR2 is YFSETQ. The DNA for the CDR3 is TGCGCCAGCAGCTTACTACCCGGGGTTGGCGAGCAGTACTTC. Protein: CASSLLPGVGEQYF.

This clonotype was counted only a few times. The V gene is TRBV29-1, the J gene TRBJ2-4, with D tentatively TRBD1 (6 bases). The CDR3 spans 12 residues. V lost 7 bases and J lost 3, with 10 bases in between. The germline CDR1 and CDR2 sequences are SQVTM and ANQGSEA. The CDR3 DNA reads as TGCAGCGCCACAGGGTTCAAAAACATTCAGTACTTC. Its translation is CSATGFKNIQYF.

The chain has TRBV18 and TRBJ1-4; no definite D call. This CDR3 is 13 amino acids long. The V and J ends lost 4 bases and 5 bases respectively, with 8 bases between them. Germline V gene lookup returns CDR1 KGHSH and CDR2 LQKENI. The CDR3 sequence: CASSRLPNEKLFF. CDR3 DNA sequence: TGTGCCAGCTCACGCCTGCCAAATGAAAAACTGTTTTTT.

This clonotype was recorded once. The junction departs from germline at one end; a sequencing error may be responsible. The chain couples TRBV15 to TRBJ2-4; tentatively, D is TRBD1 or TRBD2 (5 bases each). CDR1 is LNHNV and CDR2 is YYDKDF in the germline V gene (reference sequence). CDR3 length: 12 residues. Here the CDR3 DNA reads TGTGCCGCCAGCACAGGAGGCGCCATTCAGTACTTC. It yields the protein CAASTGGAIQYF.

The V and J genes are TRBV27 and TRBJ2-1, with TRBD2 as a possible D gene (6 bases). The CDR3 runs 15 residues. CDR1 and CDR2 (germline): MNHEY, SMNVEV (reference sequence). V was shortened by 5 bases and J by 5 bases, with 16 bases between the two germline ends. CDR3 residues: CASSRTGLHDNEQFF. The DNA for the CDR3 is TGTGCCAGCAGTCGAACCGGACTACACGACAATGAGCAGTTCTTC.

The J gene is TRBJ2-1, the V gene TRBV7-2; 9 bases are a match to TRBD1. The length of the CDR3 is 14 residues. In germline, CDR1 is SGHTA, CDR2 FQGNSA. Germline trimming cut 4 bases from V and 10 bases from J; bases unmatched to any gene: 8. CDR3: CASSYDRGEWEQFF. CDR3 in DNA: TGTGCCAGCAGCTACGACAGGGGGGAGTGGGAGCAGTTCTTC.

CDR3: CASSKSMDVYEQYF. DNA of the CDR3: TGTGCCAGCAGTAAAAGCATGGACGTGTACGAGCAGTACTTC. The chain recombines TRBV27 with TRBJ2-5; D is ambiguous. Gene TRBJ2-7 matches the end of the DNA better, so the J call may be wrong. This CDR3 contains 14 residues. Germline V gene lookup returns CDR1 MNHEY and CDR2 SMNVEV (reference sequence).

This sequence joins TRBV11-2 and TRBJ2-5, with 10 nucleotides matching TRBD1. The J call may be in error: the DNA end matches TRBJ2-7 better. Germline assignment: CDR1 SGHAT and CDR2 FQNNGV. The CDR3 is made up of 16 amino acids. In DNA, the CDR3 is TGTGCCAGCAGCCCTTGGGAGGACAGGGGGAAGTACGAGCAGTACTTC. It yields the protein CASSPWEDRGKYEQYF.

The chain couples TRBV7-6 to TRBJ1-3, with a tentative D call TRBD1 (6 bases). Trimming took 10 bases from V and 4 from J, leaving 26 bases between them. Germline V lookup: CDR1 SGHVS, CDR2 FNYEAQ. The CDR3 totals 17 residues. In DNA form, the CDR3 reads TGTGCCACCAGGGGCAGGGCTAAGGCTGGGTCCGGAAACACCATATATTTT. This gives the protein CATRGRAKAGSGNTIYF.